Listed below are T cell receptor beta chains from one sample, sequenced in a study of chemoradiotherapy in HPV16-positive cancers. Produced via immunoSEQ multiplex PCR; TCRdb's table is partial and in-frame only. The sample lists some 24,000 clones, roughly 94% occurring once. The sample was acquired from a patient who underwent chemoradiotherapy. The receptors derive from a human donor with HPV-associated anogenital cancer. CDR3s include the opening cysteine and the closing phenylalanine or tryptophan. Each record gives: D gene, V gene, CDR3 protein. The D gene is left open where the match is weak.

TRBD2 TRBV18 CASSPPVTSGGSTDTQYF
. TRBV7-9 CASSLGLGKITDTQYF
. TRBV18 CASSPHSKDTEAFF
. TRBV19 CASRYDSAPNQPQHF
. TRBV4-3 CASSPQAAWKNTEAFF
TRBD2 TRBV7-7 CASSLGLAGAETQYF
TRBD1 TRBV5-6 CASSPTINRGEQYF
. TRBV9 CASSVGTTNTGELFF
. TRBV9 CASSPGTLWELFF
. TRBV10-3 CAISEDSHYNEQFF
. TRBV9 CASSPDQGRQQQGRYYGYTF
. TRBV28 CASSMDRRSGNTIYF
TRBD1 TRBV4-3 CASSQDRDRTSEQYF
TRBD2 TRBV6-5 CASSYFGGGTYEQYF
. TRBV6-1 CASSEAGLDYGYTF
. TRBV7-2 CASSRDRSYGYTF
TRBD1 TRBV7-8 CASIEQGWRTSNQPQHF
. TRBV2 CASSDGDNYSNQPQHF
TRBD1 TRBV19 CASRTGFNQPQHF
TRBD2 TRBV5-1 CASSLVQRGADTGELFF
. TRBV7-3 CASSVFGGPAGELFF
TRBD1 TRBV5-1 CASSLGWRTGTYEQYF
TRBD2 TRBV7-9 CASSPGLAGGSYEQYF
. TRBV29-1 CSVGASMNTEAFF
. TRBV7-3 CASSLDSNTEAFF
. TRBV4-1 CASSQTGYSNQPQHF
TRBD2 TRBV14 CASSQVALAGPGNEQFF
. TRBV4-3 CASSQDLEHTGELFF
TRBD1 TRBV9 CASSAGTGETGELFF
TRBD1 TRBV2 CASSGTGSDTQYF
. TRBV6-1 CASSESSRGTYEQYF
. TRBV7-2 CASSPRIGSLAKNIQYF
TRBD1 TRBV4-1 CASSQDDREQYEQYF
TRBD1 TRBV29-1 CSIPGQAGEQYF
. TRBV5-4 CASSLDSDTQYF
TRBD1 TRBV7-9 CASSLGFGPGQGTYEQYF
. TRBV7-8 CASSILQGGDSPLHF
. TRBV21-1 CASSDRGEETQYF
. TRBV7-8 CASSLWGPDSGNTIYF
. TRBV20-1 CSARQLFEAFF
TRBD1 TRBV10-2 CASRPTGETEAFF
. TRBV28 CASSLLATDTQYF